The entry below describes one TCR beta chain. Its antigen remains unidentified. In the PCR, 60 Vbeta and 13 Jbeta primers were used. The method was immunoSEQ multiplex PCR; TCRdb's version includes in-frame clones alone and lacks a portion of them. The table shows fewer than 250,000 clones, with over 80% occurring only once. The data belong to a study of cytomegalovirus exposure and HLA in healthy donors. Overall study findings and caveats: CMV serostatus alone was available as immune exposure information.

Deletions cut 6 bases from V and 3 bases from J, with 17 bases between. The CDR3 is 14 amino acids. CDR1 is SQVTM and CDR2 is ANQGSEA in the germline V gene. V usage is TRBV29-1 and J usage is TRBJ2-5, with D perhaps TRBD2 (7 bases). This TCR was sampled from a man aged 25-40 years in good health and CMV-seronegative. What was sequenced was PBMCs. The CDR3 DNA sequence: TGCAGCGTAATACGCCGCGGGGGCAAAGAGACCCAGTACTTC. This codes for CSVIRRGGKETQYF. Based on the CDR3 plus reference TRBV29-1 and TRBJ2-5, the full variable domain is SAVISQKPSRDICQRGTSLTIQCQVDSQVTMMFWYRQQPGQSLTLIATANQGSEATYESGFVIDKFPISRPNLTFSTLTVSNMSPEDSSIYLCSVIRRGGKETQYFGPGTRLLVL.